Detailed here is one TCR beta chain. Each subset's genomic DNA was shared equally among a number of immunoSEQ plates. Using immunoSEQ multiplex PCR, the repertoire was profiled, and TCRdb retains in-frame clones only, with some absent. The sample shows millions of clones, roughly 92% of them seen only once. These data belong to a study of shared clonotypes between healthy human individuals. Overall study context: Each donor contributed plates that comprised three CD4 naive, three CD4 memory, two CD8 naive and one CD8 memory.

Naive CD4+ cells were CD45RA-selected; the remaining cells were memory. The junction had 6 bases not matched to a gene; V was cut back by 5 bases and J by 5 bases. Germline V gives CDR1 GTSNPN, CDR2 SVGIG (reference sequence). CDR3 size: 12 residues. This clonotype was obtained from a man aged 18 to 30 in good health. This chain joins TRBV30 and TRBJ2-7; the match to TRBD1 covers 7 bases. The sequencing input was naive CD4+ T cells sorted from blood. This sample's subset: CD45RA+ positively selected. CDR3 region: CAWRQGTHEQYF. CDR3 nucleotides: TGTGCCTGGCGACAGGGAACACACGAGCAGTACTTC.